The 12 T cell receptor beta chains presented below share a single source sample, sequenced in a study of cytomegalovirus exposure and HLA in healthy donors. The PCR had 60 Vbeta and 13 Jbeta primers. Using immunoSEQ multiplex PCR, the repertoire was profiled, and TCRdb retains in-frame clones only, with some absent. The data contain 50,000 to 65,000 clones, 82% of them singletons. Sequencing was carried out using PBMCs. The receptors stem from a woman aged 18-29 years in good health and CMV-seronegative.

This clone was recorded once. This sequence joins TRBV18 and TRBJ1-5, with D unresolved. This CDR3 is 15 amino acids long. V was shortened by 3 bases and J by 2 bases, with 11 bases between the two germline ends. Germline CDR1 is KGHSH and CDR2 is LQKENI. The CDR3 region has the DNA TGTGCCAGCTCACCGCTATCCAATGGCAATCAGCCCCAGCATTTT. The encoded protein is CASSPLSNGNQPQHF.

The chain couples TRBV15 to TRBJ1-5, with 10 bases identical to TRBD1. Germline V gives CDR1 LNHNV, CDR2 YYDKDF (reference sequence). CDR3 length: 16 amino acids. J lost 5 bases, V lost 0 bases, and 4 bases had no gene match. The chain's CDR3 is CATSREGGQGYQPQHF. Here the CDR3 DNA reads TGTGCCACCAGCAGAGAAGGGGGACAGGGGTATCAGCCCCAGCATTTT.

This clone was recorded a few times. This rearrangement joins TRBV7-9 to TRBJ2-3, with 10 nucleotides matching TRBD2. V lost 6 bases, J lost 3 bases, and 12 bases stayed unmatched. There are 17 residues in the CDR3. Germline CDR1 reads SEHNR; CDR2 reads FQNEAQ (reference sequence). CDR3 nucleotide sequence: TGTGCCAGCAGTTTGGCAGCAGCGGGAGGGCCGACAGATACGCAGTATTTT. Amino acid sequence: CASSLAAAGGPTDTQYF.

This chain joins TRBV7-6 and TRBJ2-7; 11 nucleotides line up with TRBD2. This CDR3 comprises 15 residues. V trimming: 4 bases; J trimming: 0 bases; junction bases outside the gene matches: 2. Germline lookup yields CDR1 SGHVS and CDR2 FNYEAQ. The CDR3 spells CASSSGLADSYEQYF. The CDR3 coding sequence is TGTGCCAGCAGCTCGGGACTAGCGGACTCCTACGAGCAGTACTTC.

J is TRBJ2-7 and V is TRBV6-1, with 11 bases that match TRBD1. The germline gives CDR1 MNHNS, CDR2 SASEGT. This CDR3 is 15 amino acids long. The V gene end was trimmed by 1 base and the J gene end by 5 bases; junction bases not matched to a gene: 4. This chain's CDR3 is CASSEVGDRGDEQYF. In nucleotides, the CDR3 is TGTGCCAGCAGTGAAGTGGGGGACAGGGGGGACGAGCAGTACTTC.

The chain joins TRBV7-6 to TRBJ2-3; TRBD2 matches 8 bases. J was trimmed by 1 base and V by 5 bases; bases with no gene match: 5. The CDR3 runs 15 residues. Germline values: CDR1 SGHVS, CDR2 FNYEAQ. The CDR3 spells CASSPGGRRTDTQYF. As DNA, the CDR3 is TGTGCCAGCAGCCCAGGCGGGAGGCGCACAGATACGCAGTATTTT.

The chain links TRBV7-8 to TRBJ1-1, with no clear D. Trimming shortened V by 0 bases and J by 8 bases, and 7 bases separated the two germline ends. Germline V lookup: CDR1 SGHVS, CDR2 FQNEAQ. CDR3 size: 12 residues. The CDR3 bases are TGTGCCAGCAGCTTAGCGCGGGGAGAAGCTTTCTTT. Its protein product is CASSLARGEAFF.

The count of this clone is one. V gene TRBV11-2 combines with J gene TRBJ2-5, with unresolved D. Trimming removed 5 bases from V and 4 bases from J, with 11 bases in between. CDR1 is SGHAT, CDR2 FQNNGV, per germline. This CDR3 contains 13 residues. CDR3 sequence: CASSLFHGETQYF. The CDR3 DNA sequence: TGTGCCAGCAGCCTTTTCCACGGAGAGACCCAGTACTTC.

This rearrangement joins TRBV5-1 to TRBJ1-5, with D maybe TRBD1 (5 bases). CDR3 length: 15 residues. CDR1 and CDR2 from the germline V gene are SGHRS and YFSETQ. V shed 4 bases and J shed 3 bases, with 14 bases lying between them. For the CDR3, the DNA is TGCGCCAGCAGCCCCGAAGGGGAGGCCAATCAGCCCCAGCATTTT. It yields the protein CASSPEGEANQPQHF.

The V call is TRBV7-9, the J call TRBJ1-2, with 7 bases matching TRBD1. The CDR3 is 16 amino acids. Germline assignment: CDR1 SEHNR and CDR2 FQNEAQ (reference sequence). V trimming: 5 bases; J trimming: 3 bases; junction bases outside the gene matches: 12. This CDR3 reads CASSESAGQDHYGYTF. The CDR3 DNA reads as TGTGCCAGCAGCGAATCCGCCGGACAGGACCACTATGGCTACACCTTC.

The chain carries TRBV15 and TRBJ1-1; TRBD1 agrees at 7 bases. The length of the CDR3 is 19 residues. Germline trimming cut 0 bases from V and 5 bases from J; bases unmatched to any gene: 18. Germline V lookup: CDR1 LNHNV, CDR2 YYDKDF (reference sequence). CDR3 amino acids: CATSRDPPQTGRGGTEAFF. CDR3 sequence (DNA): TGTGCCACCAGCAGAGATCCTCCTCAGACAGGGCGTGGAGGGACTGAAGCTTTCTTT.

The chain is built from TRBV11-1 and TRBJ1-4, with a weak D call TRBD1 (5 bases). In germline, CDR1 is SGHAT, CDR2 FQDESV (reference sequence). There are 15 residues in the CDR3. V gave up 5 bases and J gave up 6 bases, with 16 bases separating them. CDR3 amino acids: CASSRGDPSDEKLFF. CDR3 nucleotide sequence: TGTGCCAGCAGCCGGGGGGATCCCAGCGATGAAAAACTGTTTTTT.